The 31 T cell receptor beta chains listed next were all sequenced from one sample in a study of T cell changes during pregnancy in multiple sclerosis. Method: immunoSEQ multiplex PCR; TCRdb's copy keeps in-frame clones and lacks some. The sample carries tens of thousands of clones, over 85% recorded once. Sequencing was performed on CD4+ T cells from peripheral blood mononuclear cells, taken before pregnancy. The receptors originated from a female donor with multiple sclerosis, enrolled in a pregnancy study.

The V call is TRBV28, the J call TRBJ2-2; D is perhaps TRBD2 (6 bases). CDR1 is MDHEN and CDR2 is SYDVKM in the germline V gene. V shed 1 base and J shed 2 bases, with 14 bases lying between them. The CDR3 contains 17 residues. The CDR3, as DNA: TGTGCCAGCAGTTTATCGGGGGTGGGGAAAAACACCGGGGAGCTGTTTTTT. Translated: CASSLSGVGKNTGELFF.

V and J are TRBV11-1 and TRBJ2-1; possible D gene TRBD1, 6 bases. The CDR3 totals 14 residues. Trimming shortened V by 5 bases and J by 4 bases, and 12 bases separated the two germline ends. Germline V gene sequence: CDR1 SGHAT, CDR2 FQDESV (reference sequence). The CDR3 loop is CASSAQTGYNEQFF. The CDR3 DNA follows: TGTGCCAGCAGCGCACAGACAGGATACAATGAGCAGTTCTTC.

The gene calls are TRBV7-2 and TRBJ2-2; TRBD2 matches 7 bases. V trimming: 8 bases; J trimming: 4 bases; junction bases outside the gene matches: 7. This CDR3 has 14 residues. Germline values: CDR1 SGHTA, CDR2 FQGNSA. The CDR3 coding sequence is TGTGCCAGCTACACGGGAGGTGGCACCGGGGAGCTGTTTTTT. Translating gives CASYTGGGTGELFF.

This clone was recorded only once. Here the CDR3 DNA reads TGTGCCAGCAGCCTCACCTCGACAGGATCCACCATATATTTT. It yields the protein CASSLTSTGSTIYF. This chain links TRBV7-3 with TRBJ1-3, with a tentative D call TRBD1 (6 bases). The germline CDR1 and CDR2 sequences are SGHTA and FQGTGA. CDR3 length: 14 amino acids. Deletions cut 5 bases from V and 9 bases from J, with 17 bases between.

This clone has just one count. The gene calls are TRBV7-8 and TRBJ2-7, with 7 bases lining up with TRBD1. Per germline, CDR1 SGHVS and CDR2 FQNEAQ. The CDR3 has 14 residues. With 5 bases clipped from V and 8 bases from J, the junction kept 12 bases outside the gene matches. CDR3 nucleotides: TGTGCCAGCAGCGAGACAGGGTTCCTACGACAGCAGTACTTC. This sequence encodes CASSETGFLRQQYF.

The V call is TRBV4-1, the J call TRBJ2-7; 13 nucleotides align to TRBD2. Losses at the gene ends were 3 bases for V and 2 bases for J; bases not matched to a gene: 4. This CDR3 contains 16 residues. Germline-derived CDR1 and CDR2 are MGHRA and YSYEKL. CDR3: CASSQGTSGRAYEQYF. Here the CDR3 DNA reads TGCGCCAGCAGCCAGGGTACTAGCGGGAGGGCCTACGAGCAGTACTTC.

The rearrangement uses TRBV5-6 and TRBJ1-1; D is perhaps TRBD1 (6 bases). There are 14 residues in the CDR3. Germline values: CDR1 SGHDT, CDR2 YYEEEE. V lost 4 bases, J lost 3 bases, and 13 bases lay in between. The CDR3 loop is CASSPLRGHTEAFF. CDR3 DNA: TGTGCCAGCAGCCCCCTCAGGGGACACACTGAAGCTTTCTTT. Based on the CDR3 plus reference TRBV5-6 and TRBJ1-1, the full variable domain is DAGVTQSPTHLIKTRGQQVTLRCSPKSGHDTVSWYQQALGQGPQFIFQYYEEEERQRGNFPDRFSGHQFPNYSSELNVNALLLGDSALYLCASSPLRGHTEAFFGQGTRLTVV.

V gene TRBV4-2 combines with J gene TRBJ2-5; 9 bases match TRBD2. The J call may not be correct, given that the DNA end is closer to TRBJ2-7. Germline V CDR1 and CDR2: LGHNA, YNFKEQ. This CDR3 has 18 residues. CDR3 protein: CASSQDWGVAGVRVEQYF. The CDR3, as DNA: TGTGCCAGCAGCCAAGATTGGGGGGTAGCGGGAGTACGAGTCGAGCAGTACTTC.

The V and J genes are TRBV15 and TRBJ2-7, with 9 nucleotides matching TRBD1. The V gene's germline CDR1 is LNHNV and CDR2 YYDKDF (reference sequence). V lost 5 bases to trimming and J lost 3 bases; unmatched junction nucleotides: 11. The CDR3 spans 16 residues. The CDR3 DNA follows: TGTGCCACCAGCCCTCACGAGGGGACAGGGAGCTACGAGCAGTACTTC. Its translation is CATSPHEGTGSYEQYF.

The V gene is TRBV7-2, the J gene TRBJ2-7; the D gene is possibly TRBD2 (5 bases). The length of the CDR3 is 14 residues. Trimming removed 4 bases at V and 5 bases at J, with 15 bases between. The germline V gene encodes CDR1 SGHTA and CDR2 FQGNSA. CDR3 sequence: CASSSSPGWNEQYF. The CDR3 DNA sequence: TGTGCCAGCAGCTCTTCCCCGGGGTGGAACGAGCAGTACTTC. Drawing the rest from reference TRBV7-2 and TRBJ2-7, the complete variable domain is GAGVSQSPSNKVTEKGKDVELRCDPISGHTALYWYRQSLGQGLEFLIYFQGNSAPDKSGLPSDRFSAERTGGSVSTLTIQRTQQEDSAVYLCASSSSPGWNEQYFGPGTRLTVT.

This chain connects TRBV6-4 to TRBJ2-1, with D perhaps matching TRBD2 (5 bases). Germline CDR1 MRHNA, CDR2 SNTAGT. CDR3 length: 15 residues. V lost 0 bases to trimming and J lost 9 bases, with 15 bases between them. The DNA of the CDR3 is TGTGCCAGCAGTGACTCCCCGGGTACCCGGGGTGAGCAGTTCTTC. Translation: CASSDSPGTRGEQFF.

The chain carries TRBV5-6 and TRBJ1-6, with D uncertain. There are 16 residues in the CDR3. V lost 0 bases and J lost 9, with 16 bases in between. Per germline, CDR1 SGHDT and CDR2 YYEEEE. Here the CDR3 DNA reads TGTGCCAGCAGCTTGGGGTCCAACCGGGTCGGTTCACCCCTCCACTTT. Encoded protein: CASSLGSNRVGSPLHF. Full variable domain (remainder filled in from reference TRBV5-6 and TRBJ1-6): DAGVTQSPTHLIKTRGQQVTLRCSPKSGHDTVSWYQQALGQGPQFIFQYYEEEERQRGNFPDRFSGHQFPNYSSELNVNALLLGDSALYLCASSLGSNRVGSPLHFGNGTRLTVT.

This clone has only one observation. This chain joins TRBV5-4 and TRBJ1-1, with no clear D. The CDR3 covers 14 residues. Germline V gives CDR1 SGHNT, CDR2 YYREEE (reference sequence). V was cut by 6 bases and J by 0 bases, with 12 bases left in between. CDR3 DNA sequence: TGTGCCAGCACCTTAGGACTTATGAACACTGAAGCTTTCTTT. It yields the protein CASTLGLMNTEAFF. The full variable domain, with the rest looked up from reference TRBV5-4 and TRBJ1-1, is ETGVTQSPTHLIKTRGQQVTLRCSSQSGHNTVSWYQQALGQGPQFIFQYYREEENGRGNFPPRFSGLQFPNYSSELNVNALELDDSALYLCASTLGLMNTEAFFGQGTRLTVV.

The chain combines TRBV28 with TRBJ2-1, with 9 bases identical to TRBD2. The CDR3 covers 16 residues. Germline V gives CDR1 MDHEN, CDR2 SYDVKM. The ends lost 2 bases at V and 4 bases at J; junction bases unmatched: 6. CDR3: CASSLILAGGYNEQFF. In nucleotides, the CDR3 is TGTGCCAGCAGTTTAATCTTGGCGGGAGGGTACAATGAGCAGTTCTTC.

The V gene is TRBV5-6, the J gene TRBJ1-6, with 8 nucleotides matching TRBD1. The CDR3 runs 15 residues. The V and J ends lost 2 bases and 10 bases, in that order; junction bases with no gene match: 8. Germline V gene sequence: CDR1 SGHDT, CDR2 YYEEEE. Written as DNA, the CDR3 is TGTGCCAGCAGCTTAGGTTCAGGGGGCAAATCACCCCTCCACTTT. Translating gives CASSLGSGGKSPLHF. Combining the CDR3 with reference TRBV5-6 and TRBJ1-6 gives the whole variable domain DAGVTQSPTHLIKTRGQQVTLRCSPKSGHDTVSWYQQALGQGPQFIFQYYEEEERQRGNFPDRFSGHQFPNYSSELNVNALLLGDSALYLCASSLGSGGKSPLHFGNGTRLTVT.

This clone turned up a few times. This chain connects TRBV18 to TRBJ2-5; 10 bases are a match to TRBD1. J was trimmed by 4 bases and V by 3 bases; bases with no gene match: 5. The CDR3 runs to 15 residues. Germline V gene lookup returns CDR1 KGHSH and CDR2 LQKENI. CDR3 DNA: TGTGCCAGCTCACCCGACAGGGGGCCTCGAGAGACCCAGTACTTC. Residues: CASSPDRGPRETQYF. The full variable domain, with the rest looked up from reference TRBV18 and TRBJ2-5, is NAGVMQNPRHLVRRRGQEARLRCSPMKGHSHVYWYRQLPEEGLKFMVYLQKENIIDESGMPKERFSAEFPKEGPSILRIQQVVRGDSAAYFCASSPDRGPRETQYFGPGTRLLVL.

The rearrangement uses TRBV4-3 and TRBJ2-1; 9 bases map to TRBD2. The V segment lost 0 bases and the J segment 3 bases; nucleotides outside the gene matches: 9. This CDR3 comprises 18 residues. Germline V gives CDR1 LGHNA, CDR2 YSLEER. CDR3 loop: CASSQEALLAGSYNEQFF. The CDR3 bases are TGCGCCAGCAGCCAAGAGGCCTTACTAGCGGGCAGCTACAATGAGCAGTTCTTC.

This chain joins TRBV5-6 and TRBJ2-4; D is uncertain. Trimming took 0 bases from V and 0 from J, leaving 13 bases between them. Germline lookup yields CDR1 SGHDT and CDR2 YYEEEE. This CDR3 spans 17 amino acids. This CDR3 reads CASSLGQSKLAKNIQYF. For the CDR3, the DNA is TGTGCCAGCAGCTTGGGTCAGTCAAAATTAGCCAAAAACATTCAGTACTTC.

The gene calls are TRBV6-5 and TRBJ1-2; D gene ambiguous. This CDR3 has 11 residues. The V end was cut by 5 bases, the J end by 7 bases, with 8 bases between. CDR1 and CDR2 (germline): MNHEY, SVGAGI. CDR3 nucleotide sequence: TGTGCCAGCAGTGGCGGGCTTGGCTACACCTTC. This sequence encodes CASSGGLGYTF.

The chain has TRBV6-5 and TRBJ1-2, with D possibly being TRBD1 (5 bases). Germline lookup yields CDR1 MNHEY and CDR2 SVGAGI. Trimming removed 5 bases at V and 8 bases at J, with 15 bases between. CDR3 size: 13 residues. The CDR3 bases are TGTGCCAGCAGTCTTCGTCAGGGAGGAGGCTACACCTTC. Its translation is CASSLRQGGGYTF.

The rearrangement joins TRBV7-9 to TRBJ1-2; D unresolved. Trimming cost V 1 base and J 5 bases, with 14 bases left between them. The germline gives CDR1 SEHNR, CDR2 FQNEAQ (reference sequence). The CDR3 is 15 amino acids. CDR3 in amino acids: CASSLELFTGYGYTF. CDR3 in DNA: TGTGCCAGCAGCTTAGAGTTGTTTACCGGGTATGGCTACACCTTC.

CDR3 in amino acids: CASSLDISGRGRNEQFF. The CDR3 nucleotides are TGTGCCAGCAGCTTAGATATTAGCGGGAGAGGAAGAAATGAGCAGTTCTTC. The V call is TRBV7-9, the J call TRBJ2-1, with 9 positions matching TRBD2. The CDR3 length is 17 residues. Trimming removed 1 base from V and 7 bases from J; junction bases left unmatched: 11. Germline V gene data show CDR1 as SEHNR and CDR2 as FQNEAQ (reference sequence).

This chain uses TRBV5-6 with TRBJ2-3; TRBD2 matches at 8 bases. The CDR3 totals 15 residues. Per the germline V gene, CDR1 is SGHDT and CDR2 is YYEEEE. The V gene end was trimmed by 0 bases and the J gene end by 3 bases; junction bases not matched to a gene: 3. The CDR3 spells CASSLGRGGTDTQYF. The CDR3 DNA reads TGTGCCAGCAGCTTGGGTCGGGGGGGTACAGATACGCAGTATTTT.

The chain links TRBV7-2 to TRBJ2-3; 10 nucleotides align to TRBD2. This CDR3 has 17 residues. From germline, CDR1 is SGHTA and CDR2 FQGNSA. V was pared by 5 bases and J by 5 bases, with 13 bases of the junction left unmatched. CDR3 in DNA: TGTGCCAGCAGCCAACAACATCTAGCGGGAGCCCGAGATACGCAGTATTTT. It encodes CASSQQHLAGARDTQYF.

The rearrangement uses TRBV28 and TRBJ1-3; D possibly corresponds to TRBD1 (6 bases). Trimming removed 6 bases from V and 0 bases from J, with 12 bases in between. CDR3 length: 15 residues. The germline V gene has CDR1 MDHEN and CDR2 SYDVKM. In DNA, the CDR3 is TGTGCCAGCAGGGTGGGGACAAGCTCTGGAAACACCATATATTTT. Translated: CASRVGTSSGNTIYF.

CDR3 in DNA: TGTGCCAGCAGCTTAGCGGGGGGGGTTACGTACAATGAGCAGTTCTTC. It is translated as CASSLAGGVTYNEQFF. The chain uses TRBV7-2 and TRBJ2-1, with 7 bases lining up with TRBD2. The V gene end was trimmed by 0 bases and the J gene end by 4 bases; junction bases not matched to a gene: 6. This CDR3 has 16 residues. Germline CDR1 and CDR2: SGHTA and FQGNSA.

The V gene is TRBV7-3, the J gene TRBJ2-2; possible D gene TRBD1, 7 bases. The CDR3 is 15 residues long. Germline V gives CDR1 SGHTA, CDR2 FQGTGA. Trimming removed 4 bases from V and 6 bases from J, with 15 bases in between. The CDR3 here is CASSSHRGGAGELFF. CDR3 nucleotides: TGTGCCAGCAGCTCCCACAGGGGCGGGGCCGGGGAGCTGTTTTTT.

The rearrangement joins TRBV28 to TRBJ2-7, with 10 bases identical to TRBD2. The V gene's germline CDR1 is MDHEN and CDR2 SYDVKM. The CDR3 loop spans 14 amino acids. The ends lost 0 bases at V and 4 bases at J; junction bases unmatched: 0. The CDR3 DNA is TGTGCCAGCAGTTTATGGACTAGCGGGTACGAGCAGTACTTC. Translated: CASSLWTSGYEQYF.

The J gene is TRBJ1-2, the V gene TRBV6-1; D remains unclear. The germline V gene encodes CDR1 MNHNS and CDR2 SASEGT. The V end lost 3 bases, the J end lost 4 bases, and 15 bases lay between the germline ends. This CDR3 contains 15 residues. The CDR3 is CASSEGVGAVYGYTF. In DNA, the CDR3 is TGTGCCAGCAGTGAGGGTGTAGGAGCGGTCTATGGCTACACCTTC.

The chain uses TRBV7-2 and TRBJ2-6; D may be TRBD2 (7 bases). The CDR3 runs to 18 residues. Germline V gene lookup returns CDR1 SGHTA and CDR2 FQGNSA. The V end was cut by 3 bases, the J end by 0 bases, with 15 bases between. DNA for the CDR3: TGTGCCAGCAGCTTCTCCGGGGGGCGGCCCTCTGGGGCCAACGTCCTGACTTTC. Translated, it gives CASSFSGGRPSGANVLTF.

This clone was recorded only once. This rearrangement joins TRBV25-1 to TRBJ2-2; D perhaps matches TRBD2 (5 bases). V was shortened by 6 bases and J by 0 bases, with 8 bases between the two germline ends. The CDR3 is 14 residues long. CDR1 and CDR2 from the germline V gene are MGHDK and SYGVNS. The CDR3 bases are TGTGCCAGCAGGTGGGGAGCGAACACCGGGGAGCTGTTTTTT. Its translation: CASRWGANTGELFF.